The 29 T cell receptor beta chains below were found in one sample sequenced in a study of blood T cells in healthy people across ages. Primed by a sample-barcoded 5' primer and a J-beta primer mix, a second PCR proceeded for about 7 to 12 cycles. Each CDR3 protein gets one entry after TCRdb re-called the 5' RACE reads with MiXCR. Altogether over a million distinct CDR3 sequences are present, approximately 40% being singletons, with the ten largest covering approximately 7.9%. Sequenced: blood. The source of these receptors is a young woman in good health.

The chain couples TRBV6-1 to TRBJ1-1; D is unresolved. Germline V gives CDR1 MNHNS, CDR2 SASEGT. V lost 0 bases and J lost 6, with 8 bases in between. This CDR3 comprises 13 residues. CDR3 in amino acids: CASSEASWAEAFF. The DNA of the CDR3 is TGTGCCAGCAGTGAAGCCTCGTGGGCTGAAGCTTTCTTT.

The chain employs TRBV29-1 and TRBJ2-7; D is perhaps TRBD2 (6 bases). The CDR3 has 14 residues. Germline V gene sequence: CDR1 SQVTM, CDR2 ANQGSEA. Trimming pared 6 bases from V and 2 bases from J, leaving 17 bases between. This CDR3 is CSVDSSGETYEQYF. The CDR3 DNA is TGCAGCGTGGATAGTAGCGGAGAGACCTACGAGCAGTACTTC.

The rearrangement joins TRBV20-1 to TRBJ2-5; a weak D match, TRBD2 (5 bases). CDR3 size: 13 residues. CDR1 DFQATT and CDR2 SNEGSKA come from the germline V gene (reference sequence). V dropped 4 bases and J dropped 3 bases, with 12 bases sitting between them. The CDR3 sequence is CSAMFGEKETQYF. The DNA of the CDR3 is TGCAGTGCTATGTTCGGGGAAAAAGAGACCCAGTACTTC.

The J gene is TRBJ1-2, the V gene TRBV25-1, with D uncertain. The V end lost 5 bases, the J end lost 1 base, and 8 bases lay between the germline ends. The germline gives CDR1 MGHDK, CDR2 SYGVNS. The CDR3 sequence is 13 residues long. Here the CDR3 reads CASSPSFNYGYTF. The CDR3, as DNA: TGTGCCAGCAGTCCAAGTTTTAACTATGGCTACACCTTC.

Notes on this clonotype: One junction end disagrees with the germline gene, perhaps due to a read error. CDR3 sequence: CKAIMGTNGYTF. In DNA form, the CDR3 reads TGTAAAGCCATAATGGGGACAAATGGCTACACCTTC. V usage is TRBV29-1 and J usage is TRBJ1-2, with D perhaps TRBD1 (6 bases). There are 12 residues in the CDR3. Germline CDR1 SQVTM, CDR2 ANQGSEA.

This clonotype was seen more than once but under ten times. The chain has TRBV3-1 and TRBJ2-7; 9 nucleotides align to TRBD2. J lost 7 bases, V lost 4 bases, and 11 bases had no gene match. CDR3 length: 15 amino acids. Per germline, CDR1 LGHDT and CDR2 YNNKEL (reference sequence). The CDR3 here is CASSPTGLASGEQYF. CDR3 DNA sequence: TGTGCCAGCAGCCCAACGGGACTAGCCTCGGGGGAGCAGTACTTC.

The chain uses TRBV11-2 and TRBJ1-1, with D perhaps matching TRBD1 (5 bases). CDR1 SGHAT and CDR2 FQNNGV come from the germline V gene. Trimming stripped 3 bases from V and 11 bases from J, with 16 bases between. The CDR3 length is 13 residues. CDR3 nucleotides: TGTGCCAGCAGCTTTAGGGTATACGGGGCGGCTTTCTTT. Residues: CASSFRVYGAAFF.

CDR3 nucleotide sequence: TGCAGTGCACCGATTCGACAGGGGGCTAACTATGGCTACACCTTC. Translating it yields CSAPIRQGANYGYTF. The chain couples TRBV20-1 to TRBJ1-2; 9 nucleotides agree with TRBD1. Trimming took 6 bases from V and 0 from J; bases not matched to a gene: 8. Germline V CDR1 and CDR2: DFQATT, SNEGSKA (reference sequence). The CDR3 is 15 residues long.

The chain combines TRBV5-6 with TRBJ1-2; D unresolved. V lost 1 base and J 4 bases, leaving 20 bases between the germline ends. Germline CDR1 is SGHDT and CDR2 is YYEEEE. This CDR3 has 17 amino acids. The CDR3 DNA reads TGTGCCAGCAGCTTGCCCGCCGGGTCCCCCTTCCTCTATGGCTACACCTTC. Its translation is CASSLPAGSPFLYGYTF. Drawing the rest from reference TRBV5-6 and TRBJ1-2, the complete variable domain is DAGVTQSPTHLIKTRGQQVTLRCSPKSGHDTVSWYQQALGQGPQFIFQYYEEEERQRGNFPDRFSGHQFPNYSSELNVNALLLGDSALYLCASSLPAGSPFLYGYTFGSGTRLTVV.

V is TRBV15 and J is TRBJ2-7, with D possibly being TRBD2 (5 bases). V lost 0 bases to trimming and J lost 3 bases, with 12 bases between them. This CDR3 is 15 amino acids long. Germline V lookup: CDR1 LNHNV, CDR2 YYDKDF (reference sequence). As DNA, the CDR3 is TGTGCCACCAGCAGAGATTTGGGAGAGGGCTACGAGCAGTACTTC. It encodes CATSRDLGEGYEQYF.

In this sample, this clonotype turned up many times. The genes are TRBV7-2 and TRBJ2-4; D remains ambiguous. Germline CDR1 is SGHTA and CDR2 is FQGNSA. The CDR3 loop spans 14 amino acids. V was trimmed by 4 bases and J by 0 bases, leaving 7 bases between them. DNA of the CDR3: TGTGCCAGCAGCTCGGGCCTAGCCAAAAACATTCAGTACTTC. Translated, it gives CASSSGLAKNIQYF.

This clonotype showed up just once. This chain connects TRBV5-1 to TRBJ1-4; D perhaps matches TRBD1 (5 bases). The germline CDR1 and CDR2 sequences are SGHRS and YFSETQ. Trimming cost V 0 bases and J 0 bases, with 15 bases left between them. The CDR3 covers 18 residues. The CDR3, as DNA: TGCGCCAGCAGCTTGGATGGCAGTGGGGGGGCAACTAATGAAAAACTGTTTTTT. It encodes CASSLDGSGGATNEKLFF.

This sequence joins TRBV27 and TRBJ2-1; a weak D match, TRBD1 (6 bases). Trimming removed 8 bases at V and 1 base at J, with 15 bases between. This CDR3 contains 15 residues. Germline-derived CDR1 and CDR2 are MNHEY and SMNVEV (reference sequence). The CDR3 is CASEGQGSSYNEQFF. CDR3 in DNA: TGTGCCAGCGAGGGGCAGGGGTCATCCTACAATGAGCAGTTCTTC.

In the case of this clonotype: Sequence at one end of the junction differs from germline and may be a read error. The chain couples TRBV29-1 to TRBJ2-3; 13 nucleotides match TRBD2. Germline CDR1 SQVTM, CDR2 ANQGSEA. The CDR3 is made up of 17 amino acids. As DNA, the CDR3 is TGCAGCGTTGACGGGACTAGCGGGGTAATGCGCACAGATATGCAGTATTTT. Its translation is CSVDGTSGVMRTDMQYF.

The chain links TRBV10-2 to TRBJ2-1; D is possibly TRBD2 (5 bases). Trimming removed 5 bases from V and 7 bases from J, with 18 bases in between. CDR3 length: 15 residues. Germline CDR1 reads WSHSY; CDR2 reads SAAADI. CDR3 in DNA: TGCGCCAGCAGTCAAGGAGGACTCCGGTCTAATGAGCAGTTCTTC. It translates to CASSQGGLRSNEQFF.

The gene calls are TRBV3-1 and TRBJ1-2, with D hard to call. The CDR3 sequence is 12 residues long. Trimming shortened V by 3 bases and J by 4 bases, and 6 bases separated the two germline ends. CDR1 is LGHDT and CDR2 is YNNKEL in the germline V gene (reference sequence). The CDR3 reads CASSQDLYGYTF. For the CDR3, the DNA is TGTGCCAGCAGCCAGGACCTCTATGGCTACACCTTC.

About this clonotype: Mismatch with germline at one junction end may stem from a read error. V and J are TRBV29-1 and TRBJ1-2; weak D call: TRBD1 (5 bases). Germline CDR1 reads SQVTM; CDR2 reads ANQGSEA. This CDR3 is built from 12 residues. The CDR3 is CCVDGGSGGYTF. The CDR3 DNA reads as TGCTGCGTTGATGGGGGTTCGGGTGGCTACACCTTC. The full variable domain, completed using reference TRBV29-1 and TRBJ1-2, is SAVISQKPSRDICQRGTSLTIQCQVDSQVTMMFWYRQQPGQSLTLIATANQGSEATYESGFVIDKFPISRPNLTFSTLTVSNMSPEDSSIYLCCVDGGSGGYTFGSGTRLTVV.

This chain connects TRBV12-3 or TRBV12-4 to TRBJ2-1, with D possibly TRBD1 on 5 matching bases. Between the trimmed V and J ends, which lost 5 bases and 13 bases, there was a span of 12 bases. The CDR3 length is 11 residues. The DNA of the CDR3 is TGTGCCAGCAGTCGGACGACAGAACAGTTCTTC. This gives the protein CASSRTTEQFF.

V is TRBV16 and J is TRBJ1-5; D remains unclear. The ends were cut back, 1 base at V and 2 bases at J, with 9 bases in the middle. This CDR3 is built from 15 residues. CDR1 is KGHSY, CDR2 FQNENV, per germline. CDR3 bases: TGTGCCAGCAGCCAATGGGGAGGTGGCAATCAGCCCCAGCATTTT. Encoded protein: CASSQWGGGNQPQHF.

A few counts support this clonotype. The chain links TRBV20-1 to TRBJ2-3; 11 positions agree with TRBD2. The germline gives CDR1 DFQATT, CDR2 SNEGSKA (reference sequence). The V gene end was trimmed by 6 bases and the J gene end by 6 bases; junction bases not matched to a gene: 8. The CDR3 is 14 residues long. CDR3 sequence (DNA): TGCAGTGCATTAGCGGGAGGGAAGTCGGATACGCAGTATTTT. Its protein product is CSALAGGKSDTQYF.

The V and J genes are TRBV28 and TRBJ2-1; 8 positions agree with TRBD1. Trimming at V came to 8 bases and at J to 6 bases, leaving 27 bases not matched to a gene. The V gene's germline CDR1 is MDHEN and CDR2 SYDVKM. The CDR3 totals 20 residues. CDR3 sequence: CASGSAFGTGYDKHGNEQFF. As DNA, the CDR3 is TGTGCCAGCGGTTCCGCCTTCGGGACAGGCTACGATAAACATGGCAATGAGCAGTTCTTC.

The chain carries TRBV14 and TRBJ1-2; D gene unclear. CDR1 is SGHDN and CDR2 is FVKESK in the germline V gene. The ends were cut back, 5 bases at V and 4 bases at J, with 11 bases in the middle. The CDR3 contains 13 residues. CDR3 DNA: TGTGCCAGCAGCACCTCAGTAACCTATGGCTACACCTTC. It encodes CASSTSVTYGYTF. Variable domain in full (rest from reference TRBV14 and TRBJ1-2): EAGVTQFPSHSVIEKGQTVTLRCDPISGHDNLYWYRRVMGKEIKFLLHFVKESKQDESGMPNNRFLAERTGGTYSTLKVQPAELEDSGVYFCASSTSVTYGYTFGSGTRLTVV.

The rearrangement links TRBV27 to TRBJ2-3; 11 bases map to TRBD2. Germline V gene sequence: CDR1 MNHEY, CDR2 SMNVEV (reference sequence). This CDR3 is 17 amino acids long. The V segment lost 2 bases and the J segment 3 bases; nucleotides outside the gene matches: 7. The CDR3 coding sequence is TGTGCCAGCAGTTTACTTACTAGCGGGGGAGAAACAGATACGCAGTATTTT. Its protein product is CASSLLTSGGETDTQYF.

This clonotype showed up many times. The V call is TRBV12-3 or TRBV12-4, the J call TRBJ1-4; 8 nucleotides align to TRBD1. The V and J ends lost 7 bases and 5 bases, in that order; junction bases with no gene match: 6. The CDR3 is made up of 14 amino acids. The DNA of the CDR3 is TGTGCCAGCACCTTGACAGGGGTGAATGAAAAACTGTTTTTT. Protein: CASTLTGVNEKLFF.

This clonotype appeared a few times. The chain uses TRBV6-6 and TRBJ1-2, with D possibly matching TRBD1 (6 bases). V lost 8 bases to trimming and J lost 5 bases, with 15 bases between them. Looked up from germline, CDR1 is MNHNY and CDR2 is SVGAGI (reference sequence). The CDR3 has 13 residues. CDR3 in amino acids: CASRFGGGYGYTF. The DNA for the CDR3 is TGTGCCAGCCGTTTTGGGGGCGGGTATGGCTACACCTTC.

The rearrangement uses TRBV3-1 and TRBJ2-7, with D perhaps TRBD1 or TRBD2 (5 bases each). V was pared by 5 bases and J by 2 bases, with 13 bases between. The CDR3 is 14 amino acids. The germline V gene encodes CDR1 LGHDT and CDR2 YNNKEL (reference sequence). The chain's CDR3 is CASSGRGMPYEQYF. The CDR3 DNA is TGTGCCAGCAGCGGCCGGGGCATGCCCTACGAGCAGTACTTC.

Concerning this clonotype itself: The junction shows a germline mismatch at one end, possibly a read error. This sequence joins TRBV7-7 and TRBJ1-5; 8 bases are shared with TRBD1. The CDR3 loop spans 16 amino acids. Germline V gene sequence: CDR1 SSHAT, CDR2 FNYEAQ (reference sequence). The CDR3 loop is CASSLEEQGDSQPQHF. The CDR3 nucleotides read TGTGCTAGCAGCTTGGAAGAACAGGGGGATTCTCAGCCCCAGCATTTT.

The chain couples TRBV29-1 to TRBJ1-2; D unclear. The V gene's germline CDR1 is SQVTM and CDR2 ANQGSEA. Trimming removed 0 bases from V and 3 bases from J, with 8 bases in between. The CDR3 has 13 amino acids. CDR3 region: CSVEEIDYYGYTF. The CDR3, as DNA: TGCAGCGTTGAAGAGATAGACTACTATGGCTACACCTTC. Based on the CDR3 plus reference TRBV29-1 and TRBJ1-2, the full variable domain is SAVISQKPSRDICQRGTSLTIQCQVDSQVTMMFWYRQQPGQSLTLIATANQGSEATYESGFVIDKFPISRPNLTFSTLTVSNMSPEDSSIYLCSVEEIDYYGYTFGSGTRLTVV.

This chain links TRBV2 with TRBJ2-2; D may be TRBD1 (6 bases). V was shortened by 0 bases and J by 6 bases, with 8 bases between the two germline ends. CDR3 size: 14 residues. The germline CDR1 and CDR2 sequences are SNHLY and FYNNEI. The CDR3 reads CASSEAGTSGELFF. CDR3 sequence (DNA): TGTGCCAGCAGTGAAGCCGGGACATCCGGGGAGCTGTTTTTT.